What follows is one T cell receptor (beta chain) and its context. Its antigen remains unidentified. This sample stems from a study of PD-L1 blockade in urothelial cancer. Study overall: Analyses used blood from 3 weeks (second dose) and 6 weeks after treatment start. Whole-study findings and limits: Tumor-associated clones in blood expanded more at 3 weeks in durable-benefit patients.

TCRdb's table, derived via immunoSEQ multiplex PCR, lists solely in-frame clones and lacks some. This table has about 22,000 clones, approximately 89% appearing once. Time point described: peripheral blood 6 weeks after treatment start. Individual patients had between 1 and 8 samples, taken pretreatment and on-treatment. Looked up from germline, CDR1 is SQVTM and CDR2 is ANQGSEA. The CDR3 spans 17 residues. The V gene end was trimmed by 2 bases and the J gene end by 7 bases; junction bases not matched to a gene: 16. This chain uses TRBV29-1 with TRBJ2-7; 11 bases line up with TRBD2. This receptor was identified in an older woman with urothelial cancer. Material: PBMCs, obtained around atezolizumab (anti-PD-L1) treatment. CDR3 sequence: CSVEFARASGRPGEQYF. CDR3 DNA: TGCAGCGTTGAATTCGCTCGGGCTAGCGGGAGGCCGGGGGAGCAGTACTTC.